The clone carrying this T cell receptor (beta chain) was counted a few times. Antigen specificity is unknown. TCRdb reprocessed the reads via MiXCR and lists one record per CDR3 protein. The table lists about 360,000 distinct CDR3 sequences, about a sixth of them singletons. The data are from a study of T cell repertoires in cytomegalovirus infection. General observations from the study: Clonotypes of TCR beta that were HLA-C-restricted and CMV-specific dominated the ex vivo response. Totalled public TCR beta family frequency picked out people who carried CMV plus the relevant HLA.

V lost 0 bases to trimming and J lost 8 bases, with 6 bases between them. Germline CDR1 is DFQATT and CDR2 is SNEGSKA (reference sequence). The CDR3 sequence is 11 residues long. The genes are TRBV20-1 and TRBJ2-3; no clear D gene. This clonotype was obtained from a human donor in good health (CMV status not recorded). Some clones in this sample may be carry-over from other donors' samples. The specimen sequenced was PBMCs. The CDR3 region has the DNA TGCAGTGCTAGAGATCCGGGTACGCAGTATTTT. Amino acid sequence: CSARDPGTQYF.